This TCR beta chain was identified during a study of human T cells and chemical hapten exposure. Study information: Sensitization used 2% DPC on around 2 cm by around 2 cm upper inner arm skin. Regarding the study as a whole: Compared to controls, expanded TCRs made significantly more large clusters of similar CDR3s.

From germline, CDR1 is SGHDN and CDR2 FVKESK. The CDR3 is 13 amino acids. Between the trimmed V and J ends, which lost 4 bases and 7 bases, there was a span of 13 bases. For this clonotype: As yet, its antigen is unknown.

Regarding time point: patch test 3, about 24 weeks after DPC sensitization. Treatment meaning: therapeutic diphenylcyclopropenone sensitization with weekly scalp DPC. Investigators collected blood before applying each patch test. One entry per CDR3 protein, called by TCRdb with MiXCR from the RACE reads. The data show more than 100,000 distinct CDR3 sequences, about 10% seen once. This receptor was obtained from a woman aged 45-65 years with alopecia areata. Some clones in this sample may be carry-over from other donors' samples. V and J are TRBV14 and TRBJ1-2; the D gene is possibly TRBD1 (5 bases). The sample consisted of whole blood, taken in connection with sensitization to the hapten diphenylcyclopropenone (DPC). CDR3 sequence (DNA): TGTGCCAGCAGCCGTACCGGGGCCCCTGGCTACACCTTC. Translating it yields CASSRTGAPGYTF.